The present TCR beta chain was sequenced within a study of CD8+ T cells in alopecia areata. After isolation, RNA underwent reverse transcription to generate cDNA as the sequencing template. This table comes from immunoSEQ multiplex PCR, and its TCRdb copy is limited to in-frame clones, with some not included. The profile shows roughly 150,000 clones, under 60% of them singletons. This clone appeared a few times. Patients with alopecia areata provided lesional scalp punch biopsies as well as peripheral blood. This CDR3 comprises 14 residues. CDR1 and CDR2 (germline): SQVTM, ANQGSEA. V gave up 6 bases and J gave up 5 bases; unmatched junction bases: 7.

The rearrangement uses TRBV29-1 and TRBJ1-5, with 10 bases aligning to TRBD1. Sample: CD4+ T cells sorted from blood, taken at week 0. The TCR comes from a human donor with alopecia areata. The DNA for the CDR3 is TGCAGCGTACTCTTCGGGACAGGGGATCAGCCCCAGCATTTT. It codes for CSVLFGTGDQPQHF.